The T cell receptor (beta chain) described here comes from a study of Ad26.COV2.S vaccination and SARS-CoV-2 variants. For the study at large: Donor was one of the participants in the Ad26.COV2.S arm of the COV1001 trial. Study-wide findings and caveats: After vaccination, reports described spike-specific CD8+ and CD4+ T cell responses as showing substantial breadth.

Germline V gene lookup returns CDR1 KGHDR and CDR2 SFDVKD. V lost 3 bases to trimming and J lost 4 bases; unmatched junction nucleotides: 7. CDR3 size: 16 residues. The table came from immunoSEQ multiplex PCR; TCRdb's copy has only in-frame clones and leaves some out. The data contain around 300,000 clones, roughly 90% of them singletons. A word on this clone: The antigen is not known.

Documented treatment: over 15 received Ad26.COV2.S at low or high dose, single or two shots; several received placebo; per-sample allocation not given. The samples were gathered on day 63 after the first injection of vaccine or placebo. The receptor was isolated from a person between 18 and 65 years old who received the Ad26.COV2.S COVID-19 vaccine or a placebo. The input for sequencing was peripheral blood, taken in a trial of Ad26.COV2.S vaccine versus placebo. The chain uses TRBV24-1 and TRBJ2-3; 9 nucleotides agree with TRBD1. CDR3 region: CATSDPHRGRPDTQYF. The CDR3 coding sequence is TGTGCCACCAGTGATCCCCACAGGGGGCGGCCAGATACGCAGTATTTT.